The 7 T cell receptor beta chains given below trace back to one sample, sequenced in a study of T-cell memory formation after mild COVID-19. TCRdb fed the 5' RACE reads into MiXCR, producing one record per CDR3 protein. Here the sample spans about 350,000 distinct CDR3 sequences, roughly 15% being singletons. Specimen: PBMCs or a T cell subset sorted from them (not recorded which). The receptors derive from a man younger than 30 who had mild COVID-19 (a few samples of this study predate the infection). Cell type and time point are not known.

In its sample, this clonotype was seen a few times. V is TRBV7-8 and J is TRBJ1-4; 10 bases are a match to TRBD1. Germline trimming cut 6 bases from V and 8 bases from J; bases unmatched to any gene: 6. The CDR3 extends over 14 amino acids. Germline V lookup: CDR1 SGHVS, CDR2 FQNEAQ. This CDR3 is CASRRTGGPEKLFF. In DNA form, the CDR3 reads TGTGCCAGCAGAAGGACAGGGGGTCCCGAAAAACTGTTTTTT.

This rearrangement joins TRBV5-1 to TRBJ2-7; D might be TRBD2 (5 bases). Per germline, CDR1 SGHRS and CDR2 YFSETQ. The V and J ends lost 2 bases and 6 bases respectively, with 6 bases between them. The CDR3 loop spans 11 amino acids. The CDR3 protein is CASSLRGEQYV. The CDR3 nucleotides read TGCGCCAGCAGCTTACGGGGCGAGCAGTACGTC.

This clonotype was observed a few times. This chain uses TRBV7-8 with TRBJ2-7, with D possibly being TRBD1 or TRBD2 (5 bases each). The germline V and J ends were trimmed by 5 bases and 3 bases, with 14 bases remaining between them. This CDR3 is 14 amino acids long. CDR1 SGHVS and CDR2 FQNEAQ come from the germline V gene. CDR3: CASSRGLTGYEQYV. CDR3 coding DNA: TGTGCCAGCAGCCGGGGCCTGACGGGCTACGAGCAGTACGTC.

In its sample, this clonotype was seen a few times. The V gene is TRBV13, the J gene TRBJ2-7; D call uncertain. Germline lookup yields CDR1 PRHDT and CDR2 FYEKMQ (reference sequence). The CDR3 is made up of 14 amino acids. V lost 3 bases, J lost 0 bases, and 9 bases lay in between. CDR3 protein: CASSFAVSSYEQYV. The CDR3 nucleotides are TGTGCCAGCAGCTTCGCGGTGAGCTCCTACGAGCAGTACGTC.

This clonotype appeared a few times. The chain uses TRBV5-5 and TRBJ2-3; TRBD2 matches at 9 bases. The V segment lost 2 bases and the J segment 5 bases; nucleotides outside the gene matches: 6. The germline V gene encodes CDR1 SGHKS and CDR2 YYEKEE (reference sequence). The CDR3 is 15 amino acids. This CDR3 reads CASSFYSGGIDTQYF. DNA for the CDR3: TGTGCCAGCAGCTTCTATAGCGGGGGAATAGATACGCAGTATTTT. Complete variable domain (other parts from reference TRBV5-5 and TRBJ2-3): DAGVTQSPTHLIKTRGQQVTLRCSPISGHKSVSWYQQVLGQGPQFIFQYYEKEERGRGNFPDRFSARQFPNYSSELNVNALLLGDSALYLCASSFYSGGIDTQYFGPGTRLTVL.

This rearrangement joins TRBV28 to TRBJ2-7; TRBD1 might be the D (6 bases). The CDR3 has 13 amino acids. Germline-derived CDR1 and CDR2 are MDHEN and SYDVKM. The V end was cut by 4 bases, the J end by 0 bases, with 7 bases between. The CDR3 loop reads CASSSGASYEQYV. DNA of the CDR3: TGTGCCAGCAGTTCAGGGGCCTCCTACGAGCAGTACGTC.

This clonotype was counted many times. The rearrangement joins TRBV24-1 to TRBJ2-5, with 9 bases identical to TRBD1. Germline V gene data show CDR1 as KGHDR and CDR2 as SFDVKD. The CDR3 consists of 16 residues. The V gene end was trimmed by 2 bases and the J gene end by 6 bases; junction bases not matched to a gene: 9. The CDR3 DNA reads as TGTGCCACCAGTGATTCCACACAGGGGGCGCAAAAGACCCAGTACTTC. Amino acid sequence: CATSDSTQGAQKTQYF.